A selection of T cell receptor beta chains follows, all from one sample in a study of blood T cell repertoires in COVID-19. Assay used: immunoSEQ multiplex PCR; TCRdb lists only in-frame clones, some missing. The sample includes tens of thousands of clones, about four fifths of them seen just once. The sample consisted of peripheral blood. All receptors come from a man aged 35-49 years with acute or convalescent COVID-19. CDR3s include the opening cysteine and the closing phenylalanine or tryptophan. The D gene is left open where the match is weak. Not every row has a clone size; where given, it reads once, few, many or a size class.

CASSLGLNDRATGNTIYF | TGCGCCAGCAGCTTGGGCCTAAACGACAGAGCCACTGGAAACACCATATATTTT | TRBV5-1 | - | - | 18 | TRBJ1-3
CASSLKNTEAFF | TGTGCCAGCAGCCTCAAGAACACTGAAGCTTTCTTT | TRBV7-8 | - | - | 12 | TRBJ1-1
CATSDPATYEQYF | TGTGCCACCAGTGACCCCGCGACCTACGAGCAGTACTTC | TRBV24-1 | - | - | 13 | TRBJ2-7
CASSTRTGVSNTGELFF | TGTGCCAGCAGCACGCGGACGGGGGTATCGAACACCGGGGAGCTGTTTTTT | TRBV5-4 | - | - | 17 | TRBJ2-2
CASSEGGTDTQYF | TGTGCCAGCAGTGAAGGAGGCACAGATACGCAGTATTTT | TRBV6-4 | - | - | 13 | TRBJ2-3
CASSPRGDRDNEQFF | TGTGCCAGCTCACCACGGGGGGACAGAGATAATGAGCAGTTCTTC | TRBV18 | once | - | 15 | TRBJ2-1
CASSPTTETGSNEQFF | TGTGCCAGCTCACCTACCACCGAGACAGGGAGCAATGAGCAGTTCTTC | TRBV18 | - | TRBD1 | 16 | TRBJ2-1
CASRQGANSNYGYTF | TGTGCCAGCAGACAGGGGGCTAACAGTAACTATGGCTACACCTTC | TRBV6-5 | once | TRBD1 | 15 | TRBJ1-2
CASSPGTGGISSYNEQFF | TGCGCCAGCAGCCCCGGGACGGGGGGGATTAGCTCCTACAATGAGCAGTTCTTC | TRBV5-1 | once | TRBD2 | 18 | TRBJ2-1
CASSIGAGVIYNEQFF | TGTGCCAGTAGTATAGGGGCAGGGGTAATCTACAATGAGCAGTTCTTC | TRBV19 | - | - | 16 | TRBJ2-1
CASRQGQLISYEQYF | TGTGCCAGCAGGCAGGGACAGCTAATCTCCTACGAGCAGTACTTC | TRBV6-5 | - | TRBD1 | 15 | TRBJ2-7
CASSVRGGRVETQYF | TGCGCCAGCAGCGTTAGAGGGGGCAGGGTAGAGACCCAGTACTTC | TRBV4-1 | - | TRBD1 | 15 | TRBJ2-5
CASNGDDSPLHF | TGTGCCAGCAACGGAGATGATTCACCCCTCCACTTT | TRBV2 | - | - | 12 | TRBJ1-6
CSASSGGDQPQHF | TGCAGTGCTAGTTCTGGGGGCGATCAGCCCCAGCATTTT | TRBV20-1 | - | - | 13 | TRBJ1-5
CASSYAAGELETQYF | TGTGCCAGCAGTTACGCCGCGGGGGAGTTAGAGACCCAGTACTTC | TRBV6-6 | - | TRBD2 | 15 | TRBJ2-5
CASSFIPQPQHF | TGTGCCAGCAGTTTTATCCCTCAGCCCCAGCATTTT | TRBV12-3/TRBV12-4 | few | - | 12 | TRBJ1-5
CVRSWRGRRFNQPQHF | TGTGTCAGAAGCTGGCGGGGCAGGAGGTTCAATCAGCCCCAGCATTTT | TRBV7-5 | - | - | 16 | TRBJ1-5
CASSPGGTAEYEQYF | TGTGCCAGCAGCCCAGGGGGGACAGCCGAGTACGAGCAGTACTTC | TRBV11-2 | - | - | 15 | TRBJ2-7
CASSLTVMNTEAFF | TGTGCCAGCAGCTTAACGGTGATGAACACTGAAGCTTTCTTT | TRBV7-2 | - | - | 14 | TRBJ1-1
CASSGGGNSPLHF | TGTGCCAGCAGCGGGGGGGGGAATTCACCCCTCCACTTT | TRBV21-1 | - | - | 13 | TRBJ1-6
CASSYGQGAHSSTDTQYF | TGCGCCAGCAGCTACGGACAGGGGGCGCATTCCTCCACAGATACGCAGTATTTT | TRBV5-1 | - | TRBD1 | 18 | TRBJ2-3
CAYKIQETQYF | TGTGCCTACAAGATACAAGAGACCCAGTACTTC | TRBV30 | few | - | 11 | TRBJ2-5
CASSPNQGGKGEAFF | TGTGCCAGCTCACCAAATCAGGGGGGAAAGGGTGAAGCTTTCTTT | TRBV18 | - | TRBD1 | 15 | TRBJ1-1
CASSELLRGRTDTQYF | TGTGCCAGCAGTGAACTACTAAGGGGGCGCACAGATACGCAGTATTTT | TRBV25-1 | - | TRBD1 | 16 | TRBJ2-3
CASSQVPTDTQYF | TGTGCCAGCTCCCAGGTACCCACAGATACGCAGTATTTT | TRBV2 | once | - | 13 | TRBJ2-3
CASSYPVTGEQYF | TGTGCCAGCAGCTACCCAGTTACGGGCGAGCAGTACTTC | TRBV6-5 | - | - | 13 | TRBJ2-7
CASSDHTGAGNTIYF | TGTGCCAGCAGTGACCATACAGGGGCTGGAAACACCATATATTTT | TRBV25-1 | - | TRBD1 | 15 | TRBJ1-3
CASRSMVEQFF | TGTGCCAGCAGGTCTATGGTGGAGCAGTTCTTC | TRBV12-3/TRBV12-4 | - | - | 11 | TRBJ2-1
CASGFTTSGGKGQETQYF | TGTGCTAGTGGTTTCACGACTAGCGGGGGGAAGGGGCAAGAGACCCAGTACTTC | TRBV12-5 | - | TRBD2 | 18 | TRBJ2-5
CASSLFLGVNQPQHF | TGTGCCAGCAGCTTGTTTCTAGGGGTCAATCAGCCCCAGCATTTT | TRBV7-9 | - | - | 15 | TRBJ1-5
CATSDSTGTEAFF | TGTGCCACCAGTGATTCGACAGGGACTGAAGCTTTCTTT | TRBV24-1 | few | TRBD1 | 13 | TRBJ1-1
CASSSHSGINEKLFF | TGTGCCAGCAGCTCGCACAGTGGTATTAATGAAAAACTGTTTTTT | TRBV9 | - | - | 15 | TRBJ1-4
CAHVQVNTGELFF | TGTGCCCACGTACAGGTAAACACCGGGGAGCTGTTTTTT | TRBV24-1 | - | - | 13 | TRBJ2-2
CATSRGSREFLSWSNQPQHF | TGTGCCACCAGCAGAGGTAGCAGGGAATTTCTCAGTTGGAGCAATCAGCCCCAGCATTTT | TRBV15 | - | - | 20 | TRBJ1-5
CASSQQQGMMNTEAFF | TGCGCCAGCAGCCAACAACAGGGGATGATGAACACTGAAGCTTTCTTT | TRBV5-1 | - | TRBD1 | 16 | TRBJ1-1
CASSVGASSNTEAFF | TGTGCCAGCAGCGTAGGAGCAAGCTCTAACACTGAAGCTTTCTTT | TRBV9 | - | - | 15 | TRBJ1-1
CASSLLIGQGAVEQFF | TGTGCCAGCAGCTTACTTATCGGGCAGGGCGCAGTTGAGCAGTTCTTC | TRBV7-8 | - | - | 16 | TRBJ2-1
CASSLAGGLVVEQYF | TGTGCCAGCAGCTTAGCCGGGGGGCTAGTCGTGGAGCAGTACTTC | TRBV7-9 | once | - | 15 | TRBJ2-7
CASSSGPTQYF | TGTGCCAGCAGCTCTGGGCCCACGCAGTATTTT | TRBV7-7 | few | - | 11 | TRBJ2-3
CASSIVREFGGAFSYNEQFF | TGTGCCAGTAGTATCGTCAGGGAGTTCGGGGGGGCCTTCTCCTACAATGAGCAGTTCTTC | TRBV19 | - | TRBD2 | 20 | TRBJ2-1
CASSNRDRGPSGYTF | TGTGCCAGCAGTAACCGGGACAGGGGGCCCAGTGGCTACACCTTC | TRBV6-5 | once | TRBD1 | 15 | TRBJ1-2
CATSAGLETQYF | TGTGCCACCTCTGCAGGGCTGGAGACCCAGTACTTC | TRBV10-3 | - | - | 12 | TRBJ2-5
CASSTDRDYGYTF | TGTGCCAGCTCAACCGACAGGGACTATGGCTACACCTTC | TRBV18 | - | TRBD1 | 13 | TRBJ1-2
CASSQVSVLTGNTIYF | TGTGCCAGCAGCCAAGTCTCGGTATTAACTGGAAACACCATATATTTT | TRBV4-2 | - | - | 16 | TRBJ1-3
CATSGGGVGETQYF | TGTGCCACCAGTGGAGGGGGGGTCGGTGAGACCCAGTACTTC | TRBV24-1 | - | - | 14 | TRBJ2-5
CASSTLQVSSYNEQFF | TGTGCCAGTAGTACCTTACAGGTGAGCTCCTACAATGAGCAGTTCTTC | TRBV19 | few | - | 16 | TRBJ2-1
CASSPDIRTEAFF | TGTGCCAGCAGCCCCGACATAAGGACTGAAGCTTTCTTT | TRBV7-9 | - | - | 13 | TRBJ1-1
CASSLVGLDQAKNIQYF | TGTGCCAGCTCACTCGTGGGACTAGACCAAGCCAAAAACATTCAGTACTTC | TRBV18 | - | TRBD2 | 17 | TRBJ2-4
CASSPHGEFGYTF | TGTGCCAGCAGCCCCCACGGGGAATTTGGCTACACCTTC | TRBV7-2 | - | - | 13 | TRBJ1-2
CASSGQPNSPLHF | TGTGCCAGCAGTGGACAGCCCAATTCACCCCTCCACTTT | TRBV2 | - | - | 13 | TRBJ1-6
CASSAGVGARITEAFF | TGCGCCAGCAGCGCTGGGGTGGGGGCTAGGATCACTGAAGCTTTCTTT | TRBV5-1 | - | - | 16 | TRBJ1-1
CASSQRGTVETQYF | TGTGCCAGCAGCCAAAGAGGGACAGTAGAGACCCAGTACTTC | TRBV3-1/TRBV3-2 | - | TRBD1 | 14 | TRBJ2-5
CASSRPRHSGANVLTF | TGTGCCAGCAGTAGACCAAGACACTCTGGGGCCAACGTCCTGACTTTC | TRBV28 | few | - | 16 | TRBJ2-6
CATSDSSSYNEQFF | TGTGCCACCAGTGATTCGAGCTCCTACAATGAGCAGTTCTTC | TRBV24-1 | - | - | 14 | TRBJ2-1
CASKFGEGFNQPQHF | TGTGCCAGCAAGTTCGGGGAGGGGTTCAATCAGCCCCAGCATTTT | TRBV2 | - | - | 15 | TRBJ1-5
CSVRGASGNTEAFF | TGCAGCGTCCGAGGCGCTTCTGGGAACACTGAAGCTTTCTTT | TRBV29-1 | - | - | 14 | TRBJ1-1
CASSPGTDSYGYTF | TGCGCCAGCAGCCCAGGGACAGACTCCTATGGCTACACCTTC | TRBV5-1 | few | TRBD1 | 14 | TRBJ1-2
CATSDSLDLTGGVGYTF | TGTGCCACCAGTGACTCCTTGGATCTGACAGGGGGCGTAGGCTACACCTTC | TRBV24-1 | - | TRBD1 | 17 | TRBJ1-2
CAISETGGNTIYF | TGTGCCATCAGTGAGACAGGGGGAAACACCATATATTTT | TRBV10-3 | - | - | 13 | TRBJ1-3
CASSIVGAKAGELFF | TGTGCCAGTAGTATCGTTGGGGCGAAGGCCGGGGAGCTGTTTTTT | TRBV19 | - | - | 15 | TRBJ2-2